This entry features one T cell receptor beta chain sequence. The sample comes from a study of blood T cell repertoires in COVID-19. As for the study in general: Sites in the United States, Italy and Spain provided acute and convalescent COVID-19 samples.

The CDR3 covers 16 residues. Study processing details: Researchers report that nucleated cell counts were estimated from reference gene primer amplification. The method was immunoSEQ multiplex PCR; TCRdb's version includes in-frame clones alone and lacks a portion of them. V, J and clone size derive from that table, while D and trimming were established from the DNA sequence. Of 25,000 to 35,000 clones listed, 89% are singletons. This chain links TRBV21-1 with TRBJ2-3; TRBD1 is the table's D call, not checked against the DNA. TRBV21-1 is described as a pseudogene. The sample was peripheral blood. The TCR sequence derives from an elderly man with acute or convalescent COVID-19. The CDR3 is CASRLSTGSPTDTQYF. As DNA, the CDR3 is TGTGCCAGCAGACTGTCGACAGGGAGTCCGACAGATACGCAGTATTTT.